This entry features one T cell receptor beta chain sequence. In its sample, this clonotype was seen many times. Its binding antigen is unknown. Per-base quality was not reported, and no clone a single base away is much larger than it. This specimen comes from a study of blood T cells in healthy people across ages (dated by TCRdb to the mid-2010s). For the study in its entirety: Template switching captured roughly one uniquely barcoded TCR beta cDNA molecule per two T cells in model experiments. Age-related changes in TCR beta repertoire diversity were measured in the study by deep sequencing normalized with unique cDNA molecular identifiers. Four age groups were formed from the donors: young (average about 16 years), middle-aged (around 41), aged (approximately 60) and long-lived (approximately 80). Donors of different ages were randomly distributed across sequencing lanes to avoid experimental bias. The study analyzed two additional independent replicas of 1 million unique cDNA reads from the same blood draw for two donors, one aged 18 to 29 and one aged 80 or older. Study-level results and caveats: Because profiling used bulk unsorted PBMCs, naive and antigen-experienced compartments could not be compared conclusively. As age increased, observed TCR beta diversity per million T cells dropped in a roughly linear way, and a significant reduction was already evident by age approximately 40. Estimates of total diversity from one million sequenced T cells were regarded as lower bounds and underestimates. Observed TCR beta diversity correlated strongly with the percentage of naive T cells measured by flow cytometry. The long-lived group showed more naive CD4+ T cells, fewer expanded clones and increased TCR diversity than the aged group, suggesting age selection. The CMV infection status of donors was not known, potentially confounding age-related changes in expanded clonotypes.

Preparation of the library involved 5' RACE. The sequencing machine was an Illumina HiSeq 2500. The second PCR ran for about 7 to 11 cycles and used a J-beta primer mix along with a sample-barcoded 5' primer. A unique molecular identifier was introduced onto each TCR beta cDNA molecule by a template-switch 5' adaptor carrying 12 random nucleotides. At least 2.5 million CDR3-containing paired-end reads were obtained from each sample. All of the RNA was converted into first-strand cDNA using the Mint cDNA synthesis kit, with a TRBC-specific oligonucleotide serving as the primer. Following uracil-DNA glycosylase treatment, a first 18-cycle PCR with universal primers M1SS and BC2_uni_R was performed on all cDNA. From the authors' description of their analysis: For normalization, 1 million high-quality reads, each with a distinct molecular identifier, were randomly selected from each sample. Reads with shared molecular identifiers were discarded instead of being binned into consensus sequences. MiTCR, set to a Q25 quality threshold and the strictest error-elimination algorithm, was used for CDR3 identification, clonotype clustering and error correction. A nonparametric unseen species model with Euler transformation was used to estimate lower-bound total TCR beta diversity. TCRdb reworked the public reads: Q25 trimming with fastp, MiXCR clone assembly, productive beta chains retained. Every CDR3 protein is listed once, alongside the most common genes and DNA of its rows. The V and J calls, along with clone size, are taken from TCRdb and not from the paper's own processing. This sample holds approximately 810,000 distinct CDR3 sequences; under 35% were observed only once. The top ten clonotypes cover around 15% of the sample.

The donors were a few dozen Caucasian individuals from Russia, aged roughly 6 to 100 years, who were systemically healthy. Each donor gave about 9.7 milliliters of peripheral blood, drawn into EDTA-treated Vacutainer tubes. Ficoll-Paque density-gradient centrifugation was used to isolate PBMCs, with at least 6.5 million per sample. Total RNA was extracted from PBMCs with Trizol reagent, with at least 5 micrograms obtained per sample. For every donor, flow cytometry on a PBMC aliquot measured the percentage of naive CD45RAhigh/CD27high T cells. From a lookup of the germline V gene (reference sequence), CDR1 and CDR2 are DFQATT and SNEGSKA. The CDR3 contains 16 residues, cysteine and phenylalanine counted. Only the CDR3 part of the read is kept: 48 bases, read in frame from the first base. V is trimmed back by 6 bases and J by 2 bases, and the junction contains 13 bases that no gene match accounts for.

The sample was blood. The receptor was isolated from a woman at least 80 years old in good health. Recombination linked TRBV20-1 to TRBJ2-3; 8 central bases correspond to TRBD2. The DNA reads TGCAGTGCGCCCAGGGTTGGCGGGGGGCCCACAGATACGCAGTATTTT. Translated, it gives CSAPRVGGGPTDTQYF.